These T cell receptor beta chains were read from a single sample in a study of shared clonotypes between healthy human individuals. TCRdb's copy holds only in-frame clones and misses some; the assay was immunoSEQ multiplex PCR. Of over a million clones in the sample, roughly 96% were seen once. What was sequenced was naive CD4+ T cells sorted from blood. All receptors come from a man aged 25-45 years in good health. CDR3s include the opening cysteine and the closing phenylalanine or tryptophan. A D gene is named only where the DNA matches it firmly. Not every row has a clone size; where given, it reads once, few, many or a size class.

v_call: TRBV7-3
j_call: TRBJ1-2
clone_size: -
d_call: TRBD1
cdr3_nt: TGTGCCAGCAGCCTCGTTGGGACAGGGGGCGCAAACGGGAACTATGGCTACACCTTC
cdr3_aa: CASSLVGTGGANGNYGYTF

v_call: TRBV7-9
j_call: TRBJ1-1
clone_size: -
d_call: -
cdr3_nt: TGTGCCAGCAGCTTAGGGGTTATGCCCCAAAGGGAAGCTTTCTTT
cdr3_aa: CASSLGVMPQREAFF

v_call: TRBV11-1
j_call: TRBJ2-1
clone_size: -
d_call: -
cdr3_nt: TGTGCCAGCAGCTTTGATAATGAGCAGTTCTTC
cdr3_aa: CASSFDNEQFF

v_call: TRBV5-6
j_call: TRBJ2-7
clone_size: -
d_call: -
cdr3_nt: TGTGCCAGCAGCCCATACGGGTACGGGGCCTCCTACGAGCAGTACTTC
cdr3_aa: CASSPYGYGASYEQYF

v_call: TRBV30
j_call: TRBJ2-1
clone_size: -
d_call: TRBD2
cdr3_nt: TGTGCCTTCCTAAGGGCTAGCGGTTACAATGAGCAGTTCTTC
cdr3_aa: CAFLRASGYNEQFF

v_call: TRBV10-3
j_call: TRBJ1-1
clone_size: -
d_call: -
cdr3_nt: TGTGCCATCGGCAGGGAGAACACTGAAGCTTTCTTT
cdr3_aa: CAIGRENTEAFF

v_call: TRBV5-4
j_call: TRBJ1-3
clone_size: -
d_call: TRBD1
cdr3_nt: TGTGCCAGCAGCCCCCGACAGGGTCTCTCTGGAAACACCATATATTTT
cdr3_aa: CASSPRQGLSGNTIYF

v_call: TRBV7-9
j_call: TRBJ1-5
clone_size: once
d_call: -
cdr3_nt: TGTGCCAGCAGCTTAGGATTGGGACAAGGGCCATATAGCAATCAGCCCCAGCATTTT
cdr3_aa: CASSLGLGQGPYSNQPQHF

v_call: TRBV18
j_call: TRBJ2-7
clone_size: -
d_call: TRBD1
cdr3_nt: TGTGCCAGCTCACCACCGGGACAGGGAAGCAGCGGCTCCTACGAGCAGTACTTC
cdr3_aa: CASSPPGQGSSGSYEQYF

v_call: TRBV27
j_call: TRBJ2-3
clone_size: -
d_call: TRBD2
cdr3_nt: TGTGCCAGCAGTTTATCACGTCTAGCGGGATCGCGGACAGATACGCAGTATTTT
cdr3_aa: CASSLSRLAGSRTDTQYF

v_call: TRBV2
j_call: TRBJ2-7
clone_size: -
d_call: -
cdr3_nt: TGTGCCAGCAGTGAAGCCGGGACTTCCTCCTACGAGCAGTACTTC
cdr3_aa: CASSEAGTSSYEQYF

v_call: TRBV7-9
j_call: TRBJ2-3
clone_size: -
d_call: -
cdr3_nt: TGTGCCAGCACTAAAATGGGGGTGAGGAGGACAGATACGCAGTATTTT
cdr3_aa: CASTKMGVRRTDTQYF